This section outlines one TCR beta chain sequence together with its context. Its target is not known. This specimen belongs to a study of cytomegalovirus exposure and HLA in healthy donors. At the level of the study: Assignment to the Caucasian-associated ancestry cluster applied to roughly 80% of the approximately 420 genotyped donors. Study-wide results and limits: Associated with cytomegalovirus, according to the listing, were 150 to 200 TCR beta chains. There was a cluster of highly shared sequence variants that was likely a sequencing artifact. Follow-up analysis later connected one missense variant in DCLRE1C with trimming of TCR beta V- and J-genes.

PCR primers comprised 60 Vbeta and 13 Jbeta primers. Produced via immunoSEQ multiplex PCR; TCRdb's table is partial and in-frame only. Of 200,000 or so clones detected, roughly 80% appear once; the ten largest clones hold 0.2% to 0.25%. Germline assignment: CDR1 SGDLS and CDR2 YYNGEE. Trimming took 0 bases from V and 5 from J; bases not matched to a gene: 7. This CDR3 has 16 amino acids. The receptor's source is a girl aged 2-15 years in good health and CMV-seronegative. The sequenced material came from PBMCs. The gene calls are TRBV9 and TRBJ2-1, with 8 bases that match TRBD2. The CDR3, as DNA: TGTGCCAGCAGCGTAGCCTGGACTAGCACAGACAATGAGCAGTTCTTC. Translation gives CASSVAWTSTDNEQFF.